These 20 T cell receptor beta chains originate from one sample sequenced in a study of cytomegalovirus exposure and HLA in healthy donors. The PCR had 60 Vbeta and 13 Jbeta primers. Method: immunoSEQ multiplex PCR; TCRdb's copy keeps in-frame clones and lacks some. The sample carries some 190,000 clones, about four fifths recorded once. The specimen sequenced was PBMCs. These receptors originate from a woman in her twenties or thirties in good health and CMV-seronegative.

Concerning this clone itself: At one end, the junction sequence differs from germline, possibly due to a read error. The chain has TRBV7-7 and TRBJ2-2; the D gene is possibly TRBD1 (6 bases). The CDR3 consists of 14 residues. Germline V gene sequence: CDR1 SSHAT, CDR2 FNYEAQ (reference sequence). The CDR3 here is CASSSRRGSWELFF. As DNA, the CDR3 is TGTGCTAGCAGCTCCCGCAGGGGTTCCTGGGAGCTGTTTTTT.

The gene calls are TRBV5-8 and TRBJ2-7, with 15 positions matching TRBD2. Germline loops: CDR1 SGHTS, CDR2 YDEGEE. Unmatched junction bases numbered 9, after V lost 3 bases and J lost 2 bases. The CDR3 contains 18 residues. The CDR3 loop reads CASSSLGLAGGLPYEQYF. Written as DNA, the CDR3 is TGTGCCAGCAGCTCCCTGGGACTAGCGGGGGGCCTACCCTACGAGCAGTACTTC.

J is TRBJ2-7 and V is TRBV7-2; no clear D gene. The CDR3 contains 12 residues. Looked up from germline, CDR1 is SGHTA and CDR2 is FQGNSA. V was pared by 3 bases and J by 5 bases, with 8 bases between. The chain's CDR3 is CASSFSLHEQYF. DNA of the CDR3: TGTGCCAGCAGCTTTAGTCTCCACGAGCAGTACTTC.

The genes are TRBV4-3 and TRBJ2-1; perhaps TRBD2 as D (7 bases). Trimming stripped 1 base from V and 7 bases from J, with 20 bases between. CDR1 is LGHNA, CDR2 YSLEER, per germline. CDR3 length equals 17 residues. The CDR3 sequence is CASSQVGGHGYTNEQFF. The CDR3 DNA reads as TGCGCCAGCAGCCAAGTCGGGGGGCACGGATATACGAATGAGCAGTTCTTC.

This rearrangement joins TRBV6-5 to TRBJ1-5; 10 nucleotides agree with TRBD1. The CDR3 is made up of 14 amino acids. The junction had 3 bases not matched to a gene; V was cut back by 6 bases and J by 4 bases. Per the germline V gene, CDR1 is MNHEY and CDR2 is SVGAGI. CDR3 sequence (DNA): TGTGCCAGCAGGGGACAGGGGTGGAATCAGCCCCAGCATTTT. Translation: CASRGQGWNQPQHF.

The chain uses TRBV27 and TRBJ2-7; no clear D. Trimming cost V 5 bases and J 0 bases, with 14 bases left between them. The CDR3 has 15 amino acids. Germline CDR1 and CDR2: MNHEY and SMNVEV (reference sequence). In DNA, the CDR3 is TGTGCCAGCAGTCCGAGCGCTTTATTCTCCTACGAGCAGTACTTC. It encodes CASSPSALFSYEQYF.

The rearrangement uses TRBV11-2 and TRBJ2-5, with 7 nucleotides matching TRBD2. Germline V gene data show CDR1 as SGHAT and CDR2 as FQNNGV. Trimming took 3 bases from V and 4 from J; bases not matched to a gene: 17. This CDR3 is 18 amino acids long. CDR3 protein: CASSFPTAPAGRRETQYF. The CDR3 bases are TGTGCCAGCAGCTTTCCCACGGCACCAGCGGGGCGTCGAGAGACCCAGTACTTC.

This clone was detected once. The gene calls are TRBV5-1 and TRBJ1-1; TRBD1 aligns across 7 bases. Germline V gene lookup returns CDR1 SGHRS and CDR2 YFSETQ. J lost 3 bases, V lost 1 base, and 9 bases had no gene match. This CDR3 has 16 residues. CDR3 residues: CASSLRQGAGDTEAFF. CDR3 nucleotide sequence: TGCGCCAGCAGCTTGCGACAGGGCGCAGGGGACACTGAAGCTTTCTTT.

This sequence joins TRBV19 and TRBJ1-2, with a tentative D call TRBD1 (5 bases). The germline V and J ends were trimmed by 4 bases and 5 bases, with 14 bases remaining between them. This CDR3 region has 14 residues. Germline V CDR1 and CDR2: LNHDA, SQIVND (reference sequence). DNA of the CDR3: TGTGCCAGTAGTACCCCGACAGCGCTATATGGCTACACCTTC. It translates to CASSTPTALYGYTF.

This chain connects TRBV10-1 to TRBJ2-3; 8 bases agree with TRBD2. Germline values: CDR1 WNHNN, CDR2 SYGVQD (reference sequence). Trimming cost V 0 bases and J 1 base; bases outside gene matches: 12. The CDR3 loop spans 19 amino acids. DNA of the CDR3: TGCGCCAGCAGTGAGTCGGGGCTAGCGGGCCCAGGGGGCACAGATACGCAGTATTTT. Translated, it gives CASSESGLAGPGGTDTQYF.

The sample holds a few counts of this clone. CDR3 DNA: TGTGCCAGCAGCTTAGAATCAGGAAGGAAAGCTTTCTTT. This translates into CASSLESGRKAFF. The chain links TRBV7-9 to TRBJ1-1; D not certain. Trimming left V 1 base short and J 9 bases short, with 12 bases between. This CDR3 has 13 residues. Germline CDR1 is SEHNR and CDR2 is FQNEAQ (reference sequence).

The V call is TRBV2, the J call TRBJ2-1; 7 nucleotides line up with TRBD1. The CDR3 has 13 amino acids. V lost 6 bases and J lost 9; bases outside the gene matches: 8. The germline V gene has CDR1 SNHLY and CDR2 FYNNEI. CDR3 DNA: TGTGCCAGCAGCCGCCTAGACAGGGCTGAGCAGTTCTTC. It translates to CASSRLDRAEQFF.

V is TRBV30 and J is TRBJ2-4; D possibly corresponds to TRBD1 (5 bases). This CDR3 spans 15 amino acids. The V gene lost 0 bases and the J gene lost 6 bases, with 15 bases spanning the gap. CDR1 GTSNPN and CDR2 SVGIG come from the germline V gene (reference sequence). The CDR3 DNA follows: TGTGCCTGGAGTGTACAGGACGGTAGGGTAAACATTCAGTACTTC. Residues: CAWSVQDGRVNIQYF.

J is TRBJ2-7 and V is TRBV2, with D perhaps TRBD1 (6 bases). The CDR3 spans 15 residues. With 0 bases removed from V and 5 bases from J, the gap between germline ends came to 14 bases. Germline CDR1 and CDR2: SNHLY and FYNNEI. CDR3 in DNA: TGTGCCAGCAGTGAAGCGGGAAGGGGGAGCGACGAGCAGTACTTC. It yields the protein CASSEAGRGSDEQYF.

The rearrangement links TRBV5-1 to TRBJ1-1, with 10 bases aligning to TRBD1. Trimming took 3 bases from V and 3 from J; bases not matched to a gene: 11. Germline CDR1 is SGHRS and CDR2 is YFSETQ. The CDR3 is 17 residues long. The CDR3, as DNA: TGCGCCAGCAGCTCCGGGACAGGGGTTGAGTTGGACACTGAAGCTTTCTTT. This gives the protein CASSSGTGVELDTEAFF. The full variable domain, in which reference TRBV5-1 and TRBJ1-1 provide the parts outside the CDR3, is KAGVTQTPRYLIKTRGQQVTLSCSPISGHRSVSWYQQTPGQGLQFLFEYFSETQRNKGNFPGRFSGRQFSNSRSEMNVSTLELGDSALYLCASSSGTGVELDTEAFFGQGTRLTVV.

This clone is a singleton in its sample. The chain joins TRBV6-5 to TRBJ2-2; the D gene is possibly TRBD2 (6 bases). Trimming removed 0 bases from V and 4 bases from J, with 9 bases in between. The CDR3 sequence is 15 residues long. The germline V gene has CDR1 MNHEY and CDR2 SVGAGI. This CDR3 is CASSYSPGLTGELFF. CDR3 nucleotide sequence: TGTGCCAGCAGTTACTCCCCGGGACTCACCGGGGAGCTGTTTTTT.

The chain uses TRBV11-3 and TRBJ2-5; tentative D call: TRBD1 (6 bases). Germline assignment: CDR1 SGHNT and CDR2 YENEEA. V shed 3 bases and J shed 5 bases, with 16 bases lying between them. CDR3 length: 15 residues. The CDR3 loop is CASSLGTQGRETQYF. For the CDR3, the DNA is TGTGCCAGCAGCTTGGGGACACAGGGAAGGGAGACCCAGTACTTC. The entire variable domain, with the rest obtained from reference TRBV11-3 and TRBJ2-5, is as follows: EAGVVQSPRYKIIEKKQPVAFWCNPISGHNTLYWYLQNLGQGPELLIRYENEEAVDDSQLPKDRFSAERLKGVDSTLKIQPAELGDSAVYLCASSLGTQGRETQYFGPGTRLLVL.

The CDR3 spells CASSGLAGGRPYEQYF. Here the CDR3 DNA reads TGTGCCAGCAGCGGGCTAGCGGGGGGCCGACCCTACGAGCAGTACTTC. The chain couples TRBV9 to TRBJ2-7, with 11 bases lining up with TRBD2. From germline, CDR1 is SGDLS and CDR2 YYNGEE. V lost 3 bases to trimming and J lost 2 bases; unmatched junction nucleotides: 7. The CDR3 has 16 residues. Full variable domain (missing parts from reference TRBV9 and TRBJ2-7): DSGVTQTPKHLITATGQRVTLRCSPRSGDLSVYWYQQSLDQGLQFLIQYYNGEERAKGNILERFSAQQFPDLHSELNLSSLELGDSALYFCASSGLAGGRPYEQYFGPGTRLTVT.

The DNA for the CDR3 is TGCGCCAGCAGTGACCCCACAGGGGTTCTGACAGATACGCAGTATTTT. As protein: CASSDPTGVLTDTQYF. V usage is TRBV10-2 and J usage is TRBJ2-3, with 7 bases matching TRBD1. The CDR3 contains 16 residues. CDR1 is WSHSY and CDR2 is SAAADI in the germline V gene. V shed 3 bases, J shed 3 bases, and the junction held 9 bases outside the gene matches.

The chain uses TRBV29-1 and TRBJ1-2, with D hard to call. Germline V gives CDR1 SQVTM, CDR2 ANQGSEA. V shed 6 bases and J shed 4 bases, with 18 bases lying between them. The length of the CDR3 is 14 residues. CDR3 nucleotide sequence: TGCAGCGTCCTAAGGAGGTCCGTTGGCTATGGCTACACCTTC. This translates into CSVLRRSVGYGYTF.